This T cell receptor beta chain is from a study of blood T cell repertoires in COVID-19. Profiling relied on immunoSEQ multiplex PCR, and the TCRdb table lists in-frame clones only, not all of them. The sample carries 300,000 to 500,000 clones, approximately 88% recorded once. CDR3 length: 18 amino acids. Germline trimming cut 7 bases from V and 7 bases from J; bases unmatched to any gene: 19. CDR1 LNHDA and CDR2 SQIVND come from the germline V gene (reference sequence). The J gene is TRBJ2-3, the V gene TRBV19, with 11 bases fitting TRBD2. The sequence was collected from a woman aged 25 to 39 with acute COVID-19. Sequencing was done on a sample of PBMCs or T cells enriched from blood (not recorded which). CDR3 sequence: CASTHIELAGVPSHTQYF. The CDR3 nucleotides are TGTGCCAGTACCCACATCGAACTAGCGGGAGTACCCTCTCATACGCAGTATTTT.